The 10 T cell receptor beta chains listed next were all sequenced from one sample in a study of metastatic and nonmetastatic thyroid tumors. There were no patients who had received any treatment before thyroid surgery. Through MiXCR, TCRdb re-clonotyped the PCR reads. The sample holds 45,000 or so clones, under 20% seen once. Sequencing was performed on blood. The receptors were sampled from a female donor with papillary thyroid cancer or a benign thyroid nodule (not recorded which). Some clones in this sample may be carry-over from other donors' samples.

The chain joins TRBV2 to TRBJ1-2, with 7 positions matching TRBD1. J gave up 4 bases and V 4 bases, and 3 bases lay outside the gene matches. In germline, CDR1 is SNHLY, CDR2 FYNNEI. There are 13 residues in the CDR3. CDR3 loop: CASSASGGYGYTF. CDR3 nucleotides: TGTGCCAGCAGTGCCTCAGGGGGCTATGGCTACACCTTC.

There are a few counts of this clone. The chain employs TRBV12-5 and TRBJ1-1; the D gene is possibly TRBD1 (6 bases). Germline CDR1 LGHNT, CDR2 FRNRAP. Trimming removed 2 bases from V and 3 bases from J, with 7 bases in between. CDR3 length equals 13 residues. The CDR3 protein is CASGLTGYTEAFF. The DNA for the CDR3 is TGTGCTAGTGGTTTGACAGGGTACACTGAAGCTTTCTTT.

Ten or more counts support this clone. This chain links TRBV20-1 with TRBJ1-6; D uncertain. The CDR3 loop spans 16 amino acids. The germline CDR1 and CDR2 sequences are DFQATT and SNEGSKA (reference sequence). Trimming shortened V by 0 bases and J by 8 bases, and 17 bases separated the two germline ends. The CDR3 nucleotides are TGCAGTGCTAGAGATTTGGAAAGGTCGGAAGATTCACCCCTCCACTTT. Translated: CSARDLERSEDSPLHF.

This clone was detected many times. For the CDR3, the DNA is TGTGCCAGCAGTTCCCGGACTACCGAATTGGAACAGTACTTC. Its translation: CASSSRTTELEQYF. This chain connects TRBV27 to TRBJ2-7; D possibly corresponds to TRBD2 (6 bases). Germline values: CDR1 MNHEY, CDR2 SMNVEV (reference sequence). This CDR3 is 14 amino acids long. The V gene lost 4 bases and the J gene lost 10 bases, with 20 bases spanning the gap.

In this sample, this clone turned up many times. The chain combines TRBV6-1 with TRBJ1-5; 9 positions agree with TRBD1. V was pared by 8 bases and J by 0 bases, with 8 bases of the junction left unmatched. The germline CDR1 and CDR2 sequences are MNHNS and SASEGT. The CDR3 is 16 residues long. CDR3 residues: CASRPGTGFSNQPQHF. The CDR3 region has the DNA TGTGCCAGCCGTCCCGGGACAGGGTTTAGCAATCAGCCCCAGCATTTT.

The chain couples TRBV6-2 or TRBV6-3 to TRBJ1-4; the match to TRBD1 covers 7 bases. With 4 bases clipped from V and 10 bases from J, the junction kept 15 bases outside the gene matches. CDR3 length: 16 residues. CDR1 is MNHEY and CDR2 is SVGEGT in the germline V gene. The DNA of the CDR3 is TGTGCCAGCAGTTCCCGGAAGCAGGGGGAGCCTTCAAAACTGTTTTTT. Protein sequence: CASSSRKQGEPSKLFF.

In this sample, this clone turned up many times. The gene calls are TRBV6-4 and TRBJ2-3; D might be TRBD2 (7 bases). Trimming removed 6 bases at V and 5 bases at J, with 21 bases between. This CDR3 comprises 16 residues. Germline V gene sequence: CDR1 MRHNA, CDR2 SNTAGT. CDR3: CASSAGGQGFGDTQYF. CDR3 nucleotide sequence: TGTGCCAGCAGCGCCGGGGGGCAGGGCTTCGGAGATACGCAGTATTTT.

This clone was observed many times. The chain employs TRBV20-1 and TRBJ2-2; perhaps TRBD2 as D (7 bases). The CDR3 covers 13 residues. Germline-derived CDR1 and CDR2 are DFQATT and SNEGSKA (reference sequence). V was shortened by 5 bases and J by 10 bases, with 17 bases between the two germline ends. The CDR3 sequence is CSAGESGGEELFF. The CDR3 DNA follows: TGCAGTGCTGGGGAATCGGGGGGCGAGGAGCTGTTTTTT.

This clone showed up just a few times. This chain links TRBV12-3 or TRBV12-4 with TRBJ1-2; D may be TRBD1 (5 bases). Between the trimmed V and J ends, which lost 6 bases and 7 bases, there was a span of 18 bases. The CDR3 extends over 14 amino acids. CDR3 bases: TGTGCCAGCAGCCCCGGGACTGGGTTTGGTGGCTACACCTTC. It yields the protein CASSPGTGFGGYTF.

This clone has just a few counts. This rearrangement joins TRBV28 to TRBJ1-2; TRBD1 matches at 8 bases. CDR3 size: 15 residues. Germline trimming cut 5 bases from V and 5 bases from J; bases unmatched to any gene: 10. CDR1 is MDHEN and CDR2 is SYDVKM in the germline V gene. CDR3 nucleotide sequence: TGTGCCAGCAGTGCGACAGGGGCGAAGCGTTATGGCTACACCTTC. Translated, it gives CASSATGAKRYGYTF.